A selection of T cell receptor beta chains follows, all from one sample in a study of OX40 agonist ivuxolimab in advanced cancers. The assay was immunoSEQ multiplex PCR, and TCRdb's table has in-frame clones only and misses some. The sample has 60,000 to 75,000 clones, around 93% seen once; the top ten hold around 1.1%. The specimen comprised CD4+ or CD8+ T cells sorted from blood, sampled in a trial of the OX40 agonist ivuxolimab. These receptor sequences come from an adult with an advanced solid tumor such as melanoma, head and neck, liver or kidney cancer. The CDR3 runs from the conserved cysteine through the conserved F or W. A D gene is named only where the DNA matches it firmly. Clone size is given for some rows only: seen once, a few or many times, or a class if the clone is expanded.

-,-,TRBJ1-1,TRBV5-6,TGTGCCAGCAGCTTGGCGATGGACTCCCCTAGTGGCACTGAAGCTTTCTTT,CASSLAMDSPSGTEAFF
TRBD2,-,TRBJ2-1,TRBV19,TGTGCCAGTAGTATGTGGGCTAGCGGATCCTACAATGAGCAGTTCTTC,CASSMWASGSYNEQFF
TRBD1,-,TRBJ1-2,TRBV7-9,TGTGCCAGCAGCTTAGAGGACAGGGGCTACACCTTC,CASSLEDRGYTF
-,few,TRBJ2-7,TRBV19,TGTGCCAGTAGCCGCTGGGGCCACGAGCAGTACTTC,CASSRWGHEQYF
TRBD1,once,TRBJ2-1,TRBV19,TGTGCCAGTAGTGACCGGGACAGGGCCTTGGATGAGCAGTTCTTC,CASSDRDRALDEQFF
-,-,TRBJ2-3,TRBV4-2,TGTGCCAGCAGCGAAGCTACTAATACGCAGTATTTT,CASSEATNTQYF
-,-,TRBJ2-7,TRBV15,TGTGCCACCAGCAGAGACTCCGGGGTAATCCCCCTCGAGCAGTACTTC,CATSRDSGVIPLEQYF
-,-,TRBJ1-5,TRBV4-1,TGCGCCAGCAGCCAAGGCTTTCGTCAGCCCCAGCATTTT,CASSQGFRQPQHF
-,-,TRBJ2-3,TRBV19,TGTGCCAGTTCCCCGTCAGGGAGCACAGATACGCAGTATTTT,CASSPSGSTDTQYF
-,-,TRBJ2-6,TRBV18,TGTGCCAGCTCTCCCGACTACTCTGGGGCCAACGTCCTGACTTTC,CASSPDYSGANVLTF
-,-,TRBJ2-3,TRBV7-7,TGTGCTAGCAGCTTAGCCCACGGGGCAGATACGCAGTATTTT,CASSLAHGADTQYF